This T cell receptor (beta chain) was recorded in a study of T cell clonotyping in hematopoietic cell transplantation. Findings of the study overall: After transplant, recipient diversity fell while pathologically expanded clonotypes grew through day 180. Without cell sorting, CD4 versus CD8 contributions remain unresolved. Broader posttransplant TCR repertoire diversity was predicted by graft donor and pretransplant recipient Inverse Simpson Index values.

Trimming cost V 5 bases and J 5 bases; bases outside gene matches: 5. Germline CDR1 SGHTA, CDR2 FQGNSA. This CDR3 comprises 14 residues. About this clone itself: Its antigen is not known.

Only in-frame clones appear in the TCRdb table, and some are missing; sequencing was by immunoSEQ multiplex PCR. The sample consists of about 43,000 clones, around 96% of them appearing once. The chain links TRBV7-2 to TRBJ1-4, with 7 bases that match TRBD1. This TCR came from a man aged 30 to 39 in good health. Some clones in this sample may be carry-over from other donors' samples. The sequenced sample consisted of peripheral blood mononuclear cells. The CDR3 coding sequence is TGTGCCAGCAGCGCCGGGACAGTGAATGAAAAACTGTTTTTT. Translated: CASSAGTVNEKLFF.